These 17 T cell receptor beta chains were all obtained from the same sample, sequenced in a study of shared clonotypes between healthy human individuals. The table came from immunoSEQ multiplex PCR; TCRdb's copy has only in-frame clones and leaves some out. The sample consists of about 1.5 million clones, about 98% of them appearing once. The sample taken for sequencing was naive CD4+ T cells sorted from blood. Subset defined: CD45RA+ positively selected. Receptors were obtained from a man under 40 in good health.

This chain connects TRBV27 to TRBJ2-1; D is perhaps TRBD2 (6 bases). There are 16 residues in the CDR3. Trimming pared 1 base from V and 5 bases from J, leaving 15 bases between. Germline values: CDR1 MNHEY, CDR2 SMNVEV (reference sequence). The CDR3 loop is CASSLFSGVKNNEQFF. CDR3 in DNA: TGTGCCAGCAGTTTATTTTCGGGAGTGAAGAACAATGAGCAGTTCTTC.

This chain joins TRBV11-2 and TRBJ2-5; 9 positions agree with TRBD1. Germline V gene lookup returns CDR1 SGHAT and CDR2 FQNNGV. The length of the CDR3 is 17 residues. With 5 bases clipped from V and 5 bases from J, the junction kept 15 bases outside the gene matches. This chain's CDR3 is CASSPHRDRVIRETQYF. The DNA of the CDR3 is TGTGCCAGCAGCCCCCACCGGGACAGGGTGATTAGGGAGACCCAGTACTTC.

V is TRBV18 and J is TRBJ2-1, with 12 bases fitting TRBD1. This CDR3 has 15 residues. Germline V gives CDR1 KGHSH, CDR2 LQKENI. The V gene end was trimmed by 6 bases and the J gene end by 6 bases; junction bases not matched to a gene: 6. The CDR3 DNA reads TGTGCCAGCTCGCATGGGACAGGGGGCCCCAATGAGCAGTTCTTC. Its protein product is CASSHGTGGPNEQFF. Full variable domain (missing parts from reference TRBV18 and TRBJ2-1): NAGVMQNPRHLVRRRGQEARLRCSPMKGHSHVYWYRQLPEEGLKFMVYLQKENIIDESGMPKERFSAEFPKEGPSILRIQQVVRGDSAAYFCASSHGTGGPNEQFFGPGTRLTVL.

In its sample, this clone was seen once. An end of the junction differs from the germline gene, which may be a read error. The chain combines TRBV5-1 with TRBJ1-5; D not resolved. This CDR3 region has 14 residues. In germline, CDR1 is SGHRS, CDR2 YFSETQ. CDR3 sequence (DNA): TGCGCCAGCAGCTTGGGTTCTAGCGATCAGCCCCAGCATTTT. Encoded protein: CASSLGSSDQPQHF.

This clone was seen a single time. The chain links TRBV7-9 to TRBJ1-4, with 10 bases aligning to TRBD1. The V segment lost 5 bases and the J segment 7 bases; nucleotides outside the gene matches: 16. The CDR3 runs 18 residues. From germline, CDR1 is SEHNR and CDR2 FQNEAQ (reference sequence). CDR3: CASSPPGTGAAFSEKLFF. The CDR3 nucleotides read TGTGCCAGCAGCCCGCCCGGGACAGGGGCCGCATTCAGTGAAAAACTGTTTTTT.

This clone was seen only once. J is TRBJ2-7 and V is TRBV30; TRBD2 aligns across 9 bases. V gave up 2 bases and J gave up 5 bases; unmatched junction bases: 19. The CDR3 extends over 18 amino acids. Germline CDR1 is GTSNPN and CDR2 is SVGIG (reference sequence). CDR3 protein: CAWSRKSSGSGSGNEQYF. DNA for the CDR3: TGTGCCTGGAGTAGGAAGTCATCAGGTAGCGGGAGCGGCAACGAGCAGTACTTC.

The chain joins TRBV29-1 to TRBJ2-5, with D tentatively TRBD1 (6 bases). Trimming shortened V by 7 bases and J by 3 bases, and 15 bases separated the two germline ends. The CDR3 runs to 13 residues. Germline CDR1 and CDR2: SQVTM and ANQGSEA. For the CDR3, the DNA is TGCAGCGCTTCCGGGACACCTGAAGAGACCCAGTACTTC. Its translation is CSASGTPEETQYF. Full variable domain (remainder filled in from reference TRBV29-1 and TRBJ2-5): SAVISQKPSRDICQRGTSLTIQCQVDSQVTMMFWYRQQPGQSLTLIATANQGSEATYESGFVIDKFPISRPNLTFSTLTVSNMSPEDSSIYLCSASGTPEETQYFGPGTRLLVL.

This chain uses TRBV4-3 with TRBJ2-1; 10 bases are shared with TRBD2. Germline V gene data show CDR1 as LGHNA and CDR2 as YSLEER. Losses at the gene ends were 0 bases for V and 8 bases for J; bases not matched to a gene: 10. This CDR3 is 17 amino acids long. The CDR3 DNA reads TGCGCCAGCAGCCAAGACATGAACGGTGGACTAGCGGATGAGCAGTTCTTC. Residues: CASSQDMNGGLADEQFF.

The gene calls are TRBV6-1 and TRBJ2-3; D gene unclear. With 7 bases removed from V and 0 bases from J, the gap between germline ends came to 8 bases. This CDR3 is 13 amino acids long. Germline CDR1 and CDR2: MNHNS and SASEGT. DNA of the CDR3: TGTGCCAGCAAGAGCTCTAGCACAGATACGCAGTATTTT. As protein: CASKSSSTDTQYF.

Concerning this clone itself: Other nucleotide sequences in the sample specify the same CDR3. J is TRBJ1-2 and V is TRBV28; no clear D gene. V lost 4 bases to trimming and J lost 0 bases, with 0 bases between them. The CDR3 runs to 11 residues. Germline assignment: CDR1 MDHEN and CDR2 SYDVKM. CDR3 loop: CASSSNYGYTF. The CDR3 bases are TGTGCCAGCAGTTCTAACTATGGCTACACCTTC.

This CDR3 is CASSPYRGGSSTDTQYF. The CDR3 DNA is TGTGCCAGCTCACCGTACCGTGGGGGGTCTAGCACAGATACGCAGTATTTT. The chain is built from TRBV18 and TRBJ2-3; D perhaps matches TRBD2 (6 bases). Trimming cost V 3 bases and J 0 bases, with 16 bases left between them. The CDR3 has 17 amino acids. Germline V gene data show CDR1 as KGHSH and CDR2 as LQKENI. Together with reference TRBV18 and TRBJ2-3, the CDR3 gives the full variable domain: NAGVMQNPRHLVRRRGQEARLRCSPMKGHSHVYWYRQLPEEGLKFMVYLQKENIIDESGMPKERFSAEFPKEGPSILRIQQVVRGDSAAYFCASSPYRGGSSTDTQYFGPGTRLTVL.

This rearrangement joins TRBV30 to TRBJ2-3; D is undetermined. This CDR3 has 13 amino acids. Germline lookup yields CDR1 GTSNPN and CDR2 SVGIG (reference sequence). Between the trimmed V and J ends, which lost 2 bases and 5 bases, there was a span of 11 bases. CDR3 DNA: TGTGCCTGGAGTACCACGAGTGGAGATACGCAGTATTTT. Its translation: CAWSTTSGDTQYF.

This clone has only one observation. This sequence joins TRBV5-4 and TRBJ2-1, with TRBD1 matching 9 bases. Trimming at V came to 4 bases and at J to 10 bases, leaving 9 bases not matched to a gene. Germline lookup yields CDR1 SGHNT and CDR2 YYREEE (reference sequence). CDR3 size: 14 residues. CDR3 nucleotide sequence: TGTGCCAGCAGCCGGACAGGGGATTTTGGCGAGCAGTTCTTC. This encodes CASSRTGDFGEQFF.

The V and J genes are TRBV11-2 and TRBJ1-2; unclear D gene. V was trimmed by 3 bases and J by 3 bases, leaving 11 bases between them. The length of the CDR3 is 14 residues. Germline CDR1 is SGHAT and CDR2 is FQNNGV. The CDR3 region is CASSLAGADYGYTF. DNA of the CDR3: TGTGCCAGCAGCTTGGCGGGCGCTGACTATGGCTACACCTTC.

The V gene is TRBV5-1, the J gene TRBJ2-7; D might be TRBD1 (6 bases). The CDR3 covers 16 residues. The ends were cut back, 3 bases at V and 1 base at J, with 17 bases in the middle. From germline, CDR1 is SGHRS and CDR2 YFSETQ. In nucleotides, the CDR3 is TGCGCCAGCAGCTGGGAACCGGGACATCAATCCTACGAGCAGTACTTC. This sequence encodes CASSWEPGHQSYEQYF.

In its sample, this clone was seen once. The J gene is TRBJ2-7, the V gene TRBV6-1; 8 bases align to TRBD2. The CDR3 runs 14 residues. The J segment lost 5 bases and the V segment lost 7 bases, leaving 10 bases of the junction unmatched. CDR1 is MNHNS and CDR2 is SASEGT in the germline V gene. The CDR3 loop reads CASTLEAGDHEQYF. The CDR3 DNA is TGTGCCAGCACCCTGGAAGCGGGAGATCACGAGCAGTACTTC.

Notes on this clone: Other DNA sequences from this sample encode an identical CDR3 as well. The chain combines TRBV5-6 with TRBJ1-4, with D perhaps matching TRBD1 (6 bases). Trimming took off 0 bases at V and 4 bases at J, with 7 bases between the two ends. The CDR3 runs to 14 residues. CDR1 and CDR2 (germline): SGHDT, YYEEEE. The DNA for the CDR3 is TGTGCCAGCAGCTTGGGGGGGCGTAATGAAAAACTGTTTTTT. Amino acid sequence: CASSLGGRNEKLFF.